This entry is about one TCR beta chain. The antigen remains unidentified. Everyone who donated was a Caucasian adult who lived in Nashville, Tennessee. This sample is part of a study of shared clonotypes between healthy human individuals. Study-wide results and limits: Depth of sequencing was expected to influence donor clonotype sharing.

This CDR3 comprises 15 residues. From germline, CDR1 is LNHNV and CDR2 YYDKDF (reference sequence). The ends lost 3 bases at V and 4 bases at J; junction bases unmatched: 5. Profiled with immunoSEQ multiplex PCR; TCRdb holds only in-frame clones, not every one. The sample has 450,000 to 500,000 clones; roughly 80% are singletons. The chain couples TRBV15 to TRBJ2-3; 9 nucleotides align to TRBD1. The TCR comes from a woman aged 40 to 49 in good health. Some clones in this sample may be carry-over from other donors' samples. The sample comprised PBMCs. Written as DNA, the CDR3 is TGTGCCACCAGCAGGGCCACAGGGGGCGCAGATACGCAGTATTTT. The encoded protein is CATSRATGGADTQYF. Variable domain in full (rest from reference TRBV15 and TRBJ2-3): DAMVIQNPRYQVTQFGKPVTLSCSQTLNHNVMYWYQQKSSQAPKLLFHYYDKDFNNEADTPDNFQSRRPNTSFCFLDIRSPGLGDTAMYLCATSRATGGADTQYFGPGTRLTVL.